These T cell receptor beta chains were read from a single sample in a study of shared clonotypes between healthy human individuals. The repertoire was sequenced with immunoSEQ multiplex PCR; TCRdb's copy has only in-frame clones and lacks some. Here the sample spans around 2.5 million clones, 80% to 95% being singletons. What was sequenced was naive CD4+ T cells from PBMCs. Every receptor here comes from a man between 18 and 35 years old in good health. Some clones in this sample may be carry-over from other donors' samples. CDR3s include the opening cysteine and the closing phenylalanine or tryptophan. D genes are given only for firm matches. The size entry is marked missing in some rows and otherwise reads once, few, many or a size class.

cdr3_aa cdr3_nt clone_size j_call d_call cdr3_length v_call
CASSPRRGTEGNYGYTF TGTGCCAGCAGCCCCCGACGGGGGACCGAGGGTAACTATGGCTACACCTTC - TRBJ1-2 - 17 TRBV4-2
CVQAGRGYTF TGTGTACAGGCCGGGCGTGGCTACACCTTC - TRBJ1-2 - 10 TRBV30
CASRRTDTQYF TGTGCCAGTAGACGCACAGATACGCAGTATTTT - TRBJ2-3 - 11 TRBV19
CASSLLGASGANVLTF TGTGCCAGCAGTTTATTGGGGGCCTCTGGGGCCAACGTCCTGACTTTC once TRBJ2-6 - 16 TRBV28
CASSPRETQYF TGTGCCAGCAGCCCCCGCGAGACCCAGTACTTC - TRBJ2-5 - 11 TRBV5-4
CASSSGIMGDADTQYF TGCGCCAGCAGCTCGGGCATAATGGGTGACGCAGATACGCAGTATTTT - TRBJ2-3 - 16 TRBV5-1
CASSTIDSGNTIYF TGTGCCAGCAGCACTATCGATTCTGGAAACACCATATATTTT once TRBJ1-3 - 14 TRBV7-9
CASSQAVSGANVLTF TGCGCCAGCAGCCAAGCGGTGAGTGGGGCCAACGTCCTGACTTTC - TRBJ2-6 - 15 TRBV4-1
CASSPSGQGGETQYF TGTGCCAGCAGCCCGTCCGGGCAAGGAGGAGAGACCCAGTACTTC - TRBJ2-5 - 15 TRBV28
CSANLMQGRTEAFF TGCAGCGCTAACCTAATGCAAGGTCGGACTGAAGCTTTCTTT - TRBJ1-1 - 14 TRBV29-1
CASSPPPGTSPDTQYF TGTGCCAGCAGCCCGCCCCCCGGGACTAGTCCCGATACGCAGTATTTT - TRBJ2-3 TRBD2 16 TRBV5-4
CASSKELAGELFF TGCGCCAGCAGCAAGGAACTGGCCGGGGAGCTGTTTTTT few TRBJ2-2 - 13 TRBV5-1
CASSLDAAASSYNSPLHF TGCGCCAGCAGCTTGGATGCGGCCGCTAGCTCCTATAATTCACCCCTCCACTTT - TRBJ1-6 - 18 TRBV5-1
CASSTSGTYNEQFF TGTGCCAGCAGTACTAGCGGGACTTACAATGAGCAGTTCTTC - TRBJ2-1 TRBD2 14 TRBV6-1
CASSLGQANYNEQFF TGTGCCAGCAGCTTGGGGCAGGCCAACTACAATGAGCAGTTCTTC - TRBJ2-1 - 15 TRBV5-4
CAWKGPGRRNTIYF TGTGCCTGGAAGGGGCCGGGACGGCGAAACACCATATATTTT - TRBJ1-3 - 14 TRBV30
CASSLSGRSTDTQYF TGTGCCAGCAGCTTGAGCGGGAGATCCACAGATACGCAGTATTTT - TRBJ2-3 TRBD2 15 TRBV7-9